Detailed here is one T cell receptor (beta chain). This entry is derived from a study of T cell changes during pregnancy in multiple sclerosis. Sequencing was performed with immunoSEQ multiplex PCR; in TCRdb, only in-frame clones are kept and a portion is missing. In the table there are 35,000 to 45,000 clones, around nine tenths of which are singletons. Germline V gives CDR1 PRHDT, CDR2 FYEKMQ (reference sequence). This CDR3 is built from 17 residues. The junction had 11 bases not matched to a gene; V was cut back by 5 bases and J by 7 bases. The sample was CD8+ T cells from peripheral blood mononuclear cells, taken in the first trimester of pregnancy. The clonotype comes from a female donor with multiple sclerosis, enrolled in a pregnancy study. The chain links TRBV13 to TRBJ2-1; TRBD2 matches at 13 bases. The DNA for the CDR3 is TGTGCCAGCAGCCCGGGACTAGCGGGGCCCAAGGGAAATGAGCAGTTCTTC. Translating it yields CASSPGLAGPKGNEQFF.